These T cell receptor beta chains were read from a single sample in a study of T cell clonotyping in hematopoietic cell transplantation. TCRdb's table, derived via immunoSEQ multiplex PCR, lists solely in-frame clones and lacks some. The sample contains tens of thousands of clones, less than 85% of which appear only once. Sample: peripheral blood mononuclear cells, taken before stem cell transplant. These receptor sequences come from a man between 60 and 75 years old with acute myeloid leukemia. Some clones in this sample may be carry-over from other donors' samples. Both conserved end residues are trimmed from each CDR3.

>TRBJ1-2|TRBV7-2
ASSLTGGQANYGYT
>TRBJ1-2|TRBV7-2
ASSPGQSPFGYT
>TRBJ1-4|TRBV9
ASSVEGRGREKLF
>TRBJ1-5|TRBV28
ASSFGNQPQH
>TRBJ1-6|TRBV27
ARSRGGNSPLH
>TRBJ2-1|TRBV5-1
ASVSGGVYNEQF
>TRBJ1-3|TRBV30
AWSSPASFGNTIY
>TRBJ2-3|TRBV5-1
ASSLGGVTSTDTQY
>TRBJ1-2|TRBV6-5
ASSLAGTYGYT
>TRBJ1-2|TRBV19
ASSAQGYT
>TRBJ2-1|TRBV4-2
ASSQDLAGNEQF
>TRBJ1-3|TRBV28
ASSFRVRGNTIY
>TRBJ1-5|TRBV19
ASRWRTDSNQPQH
>TRBJ1-6|TRBV28
ASRLSRVLH
>TRBJ2-3|TRBV7-8
ASSSDTRADTQY
>TRBJ2-1|TRBV29-1
SAAWGEDEQF